This TCR beta chain was recovered during a study of read filtering for tumor transcriptome and immune sequencing. At the level of the study: Among patients, approximately 16 were male and approximately 15 female, aged about 45 to 80 (mean approximately 60).

This clonotype was seen at least ten times. The V gene's germline CDR1 is SGHTA and CDR2 FQGNSA. Trimming shortened V by 5 bases and J by 5 bases, and 18 bases separated the two germline ends. This CDR3 contains 15 residues. At the time of active disease, bone marrow was collected from every patient. This library used 300 to 450 ng RNA and molecular barcoded adaptors spanning alpha/delta and beta/gamma chains. Via MiXCR, TCRdb re-called the reads, giving one row per CDR3 protein. The data hold roughly 130,000 distinct CDR3 sequences, with 13% observed a single time. The chain joins TRBV7-2 to TRBJ1-1; TRBD1 is a possible D gene (5 bases). This receptor was obtained from a donor at least 40 years old with multiple myeloma. The sequenced sample consisted of a population of CD138-negative cells sorted from bone marrow. CDR3 loop: CASSRAGVLRTEAFF. The CDR3 nucleotides read TGTGCCAGCAGCCGCGCGGGGGTTTTGAGGACTGAAGCTTTCTTT.